This entry lists 8 T cell receptor beta chains sequenced from one sample in a study of blood T cell repertoires in COVID-19. TCRdb's table, derived via immunoSEQ multiplex PCR, lists solely in-frame clones and lacks some. The profile shows about 130,000 clones, approximately 83% of them singletons. Sequenced input: peripheral blood. These receptors all stem from a woman in her forties or fifties who had recovered from COVID-19.

This clone has a single count. The gene calls are TRBV7-2 and TRBJ2-1, with 10 positions matching TRBD2. Germline V gene data show CDR1 as SGHTA and CDR2 as FQGNSA. This CDR3 region has 16 residues. The trim removed 5 bases at V and 9 bases at J, leaving 13 bases unmatched. In DNA, the CDR3 is TGTGCCAGCAGCCGGAAGTGGGGAACTAGCGGGATTGAGCAGTTCTTC. It yields the protein CASSRKWGTSGIEQFF.

The chain recombines TRBV28 with TRBJ2-5; D is undetermined. CDR1 and CDR2 from the germline V gene are MDHEN and SYDVKM. There are 13 residues in the CDR3. V shed 2 bases and J shed 2 bases, with 6 bases lying between them. DNA of the CDR3: TGTGCCAGCAGTTTACCCACTCAAGAGACCCAGTACTTC. It is translated as CASSLPTQETQYF. Based on the CDR3 plus reference TRBV28 and TRBJ2-5, the full variable domain is DVKVTQSSRYLVKRTGEKVFLECVQDMDHENMFWYRQDPGLGLRLIYFSYDVKMKEKGDIPEGYSVSREKKERFSLILESASTNQTSMYLCASSLPTQETQYFGPGTRLLVL.

The chain uses TRBV6-6 and TRBJ1-2; no clear D gene. The CDR3 is 15 residues long. Trimming shortened V by 0 bases and J by 0 bases, and 8 bases separated the two germline ends. In germline, CDR1 is MNHNY, CDR2 SVGAGI (reference sequence). CDR3 sequence (DNA): TGTGCCAGCAGTTACTCTTCGGTAGCTAACTATGGCTACACCTTC. Encoded protein: CASSYSSVANYGYTF.

The V call is TRBV5-6, the J call TRBJ2-1; the match to TRBD2 covers 12 bases. V was clipped by 3 bases and J by 12 bases; unmatched bases: 10. The germline gives CDR1 SGHDT, CDR2 YYEEEE. The CDR3 consists of 15 residues. CDR3 protein: CASSSASGRATRQFF. As DNA, the CDR3 is TGTGCCAGCAGCTCGGCTAGCGGGAGGGCTACGCGGCAGTTCTTC.

Only a few counts were recorded for this clone. The chain couples TRBV7-9 to TRBJ1-3, with 7 bases matching TRBD1. The CDR3 contains 15 residues. Germline CDR1 and CDR2: SEHNR and FQNEAQ (reference sequence). CDR3 bases: TGTGCTGGAGGGGCGGGACAGACTTTTGGAAACACCATATATTTT. It translates to CAGGAGQTFGNTIYF.

Written as DNA, the CDR3 is TGCGCCAGCAGCCAAATGGGTAACAGGGGGGGCTCTGGAAACACCATATATTTT. Translated, it gives CASSQMGNRGGSGNTIYF. The gene calls are TRBV4-3 and TRBJ1-3; TRBD1 matches at 8 bases. This CDR3 is 18 amino acids long. Germline CDR1 and CDR2: LGHNA and YSLEER. V trimming: 2 bases; J trimming: 0 bases; junction bases outside the gene matches: 9.

V is TRBV5-1 and J is TRBJ2-1; 9 nucleotides match TRBD2. Unmatched junction bases numbered 10, after V lost 4 bases and J lost 5 bases. There are 16 residues in the CDR3. Per germline, CDR1 SGHRS and CDR2 YFSETQ. CDR3 in DNA: TGCGCCAGCAGCCGTTTGGGTAGCGGGGGCCACAATGAGCAGTTCTTC. It specifies CASSRLGSGGHNEQFF.

The rearrangement joins TRBV18 to TRBJ2-3; 14 nucleotides align to TRBD2. Germline assignment: CDR1 KGHSH and CDR2 LQKENI. Losses at the gene ends were 4 bases for V and 8 bases for J; bases not matched to a gene: 14. This CDR3 contains 18 residues. Written as DNA, the CDR3 is TGTGCCAGCTCACTAACTTTAGTCCCAGGGACTAGCGGGAGTACGCAGTATTTT. The encoded protein is CASSLTLVPGTSGSTQYF.